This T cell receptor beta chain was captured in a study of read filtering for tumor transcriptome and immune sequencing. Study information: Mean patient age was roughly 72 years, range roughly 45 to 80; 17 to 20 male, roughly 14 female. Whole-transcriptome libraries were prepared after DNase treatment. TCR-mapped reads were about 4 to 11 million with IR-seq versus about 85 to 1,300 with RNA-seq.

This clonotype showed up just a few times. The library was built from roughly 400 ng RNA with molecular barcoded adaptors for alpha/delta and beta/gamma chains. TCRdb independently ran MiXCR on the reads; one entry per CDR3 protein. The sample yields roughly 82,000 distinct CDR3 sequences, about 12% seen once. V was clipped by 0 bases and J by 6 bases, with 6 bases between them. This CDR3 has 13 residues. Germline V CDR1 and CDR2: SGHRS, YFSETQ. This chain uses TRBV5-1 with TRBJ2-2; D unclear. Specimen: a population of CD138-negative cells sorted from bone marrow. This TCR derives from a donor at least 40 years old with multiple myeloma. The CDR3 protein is CASSLAPAGELFF. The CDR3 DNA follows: TGCGCCAGCAGCTTGGCCCCGGCCGGGGAGCTGTTTTTT.